Here is one T cell receptor (beta chain) with its context. The sample is drawn from a study of OX40 agonist ivuxolimab in advanced cancers. The method was immunoSEQ multiplex PCR; TCRdb's version includes in-frame clones alone and lacks a portion of them. The repertoire holds some 65,000 clones, with 75% to 80% as singletons. Germline CDR1 is DFQATT and CDR2 is SNEGSKA (reference sequence). This CDR3 spans 11 amino acids. This TCR was recovered from an adult with an advanced solid tumor such as melanoma, head and neck, liver or kidney cancer. The sample consisted of CD4+ or CD8+ T cells sorted from blood, taken in a trial of the OX40 agonist ivuxolimab. The chain has TRBV20-1 and TRBJ2-5; a possible D gene is TRBD1 (5 bases). The J call may be faulty, since TRBJ2-7 better matches the DNA end. DNA of the CDR3: TGCAGTGCCCGCCTAGGGGACGAGCAGTACTTC. It specifies CSARLGDEQYF.